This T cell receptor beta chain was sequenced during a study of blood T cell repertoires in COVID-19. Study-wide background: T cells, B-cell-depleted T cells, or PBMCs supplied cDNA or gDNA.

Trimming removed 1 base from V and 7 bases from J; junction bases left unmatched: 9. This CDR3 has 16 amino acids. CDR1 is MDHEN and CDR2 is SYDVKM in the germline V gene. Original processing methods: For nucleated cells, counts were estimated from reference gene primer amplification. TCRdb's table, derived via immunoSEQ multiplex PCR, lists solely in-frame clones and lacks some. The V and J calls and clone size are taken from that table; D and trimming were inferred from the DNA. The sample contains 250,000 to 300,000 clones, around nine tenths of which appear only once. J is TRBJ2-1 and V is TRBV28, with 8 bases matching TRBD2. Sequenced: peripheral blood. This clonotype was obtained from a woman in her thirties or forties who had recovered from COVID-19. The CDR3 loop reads CASSLFSGRGPNEQFF. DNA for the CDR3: TGTGCCAGCAGTTTATTCAGCGGGAGAGGACCAAATGAGCAGTTCTTC.